This is a list of T cell receptor beta chains from one sample in a study of T cell responses to AZD1222 COVID-19 vaccine. Produced via immunoSEQ multiplex PCR; TCRdb's table is partial and in-frame only. The sample holds approximately 120,000 clones, around nine tenths seen once. Source: peripheral blood, taken on day 0 of AZD1222 vaccination. These receptors all come from an adult in good health. CDR3s include the opening cysteine and the closing phenylalanine or tryptophan. The D gene is left open where the match is weak. The size entry is marked missing in some rows and otherwise reads once, few, many or a size class.

j_call cdr3_length clone_size v_call d_call cdr3_nt cdr3_aa
TRBJ2-3 12 . TRBV30 . TGTGCCTGGAGCCATAGCGAAGATACGCAGTATTTT CAWSHSEDTQYF
TRBJ2-3 14 few TRBV5-1 . TGCGCCAGCAGCTTGGGGGGGCCCACAGATACGCAGTATTTT CASSLGGPTDTQYF
TRBJ2-5 15 . TRBV28 . TGTGCCAGCAGTTTTATAGAGGGGGGGACAGAGACCCAGTACTTC CASSFIEGGTETQYF
TRBJ2-2 13 . TRBV5-1 . TGCGCCAGCAGCTTGGCGGACACCGGGGAGCTGTTTTTT CASSLADTGELFF
TRBJ1-2 14 . TRBV7-9 . TGTGCCAGCAGCCCGACACAGGGCGGCTATGGCTACACCTTC CASSPTQGGYGYTF
TRBJ2-3 17 . TRBV5-8 TRBD1 TGTGCCGGCAGCCACGACAGGGTTAAAGCTAGCACAGATACGCAGTATTTT CAGSHDRVKASTDTQYF
TRBJ2-7 14 once TRBV28 TRBD1 TGTGCCAGCAGTACCTACAGGGGGCGGCGCGAGCAGTACTTC CASSTYRGRREQYF
TRBJ2-2 15 once TRBV24-1 TRBD1 TGTGCCACCAGTGATGGACAGGGTGGGACCGGGGAGCTGTTTTTT CATSDGQGGTGELFF
TRBJ1-1 11 . TRBV6-5 . TGTGCCAGCGGGCAGGGTGCTGCAGCTTTCTTT CASGQGAAAFF
TRBJ2-7 14 . TRBV2 . TGTGCCAGCAGTAACAACAGGAGAACCTACGAGCAGTACTTC CASSNNRRTYEQYF
TRBJ2-3 12 . TRBV24-1 TRBD2 TGTGCCACCCGGGGGGGCACAGATACGCAGTATTTT CATRGGTDTQYF